Sequencing of this TCR beta chain was carried out in a study of blood T cells in healthy people across ages (dated by TCRdb to between 2015 and 2016). Turning to the overall study: Template switching captured roughly one uniquely barcoded TCR beta cDNA molecule per two T cells in model experiments. Two additional independent replicas of 1 million unique cDNA reads from the same blood draw were analyzed for two donors (one aged 18 to 30 and one aged 80 or older). Donors were grouped into four age groups: young (average about 15 years), middle-aged (39), aged (around 60) and long-lived (about 90). Age-related changes in TCR beta repertoire diversity were measured in the study by deep sequencing normalized with unique cDNA molecular identifiers. To avoid experimental bias, donors of different ages were distributed randomly across sequencing lanes. Study-level results and caveats: Estimates of total diversity based on one million sequenced T cells were considered lower bounds and underestimates. Because profiling used bulk unsorted PBMCs, naive and antigen-experienced compartments could not be compared conclusively. Compared with the aged group, the long-lived group had more naive CD4+ T cells, fewer expanded clones and increased TCR diversity, a pattern suggesting age selection. Donor CMV infection status was unknown, potentially confounding age-related changes in expanded clonotypes. The percentage of naive T cells measured by flow cytometry correlated strongly with observed TCR beta diversity. As age increased, observed TCR beta diversity per million T cells dropped in a roughly linear way, and a significant reduction was already evident by age roughly 36.

Receptor amplification or capture employed 5' RACE. Instrument on record: Illumina HiSeq 2500. A second PCR of roughly 6 to 11 cycles was run with a J-beta primer mix and a sample-barcoded 5' primer. A unique molecular identifier was introduced onto each TCR beta cDNA molecule by a template-switch 5' adaptor carrying 12 random nucleotides. At least 3 million CDR3-containing paired-end reads were obtained from each sample. The Mint cDNA synthesis kit, primed by a TRBC-specific oligonucleotide, was used to synthesize first-strand cDNA from all RNA. Following uracil-DNA glycosylase treatment, all cDNA underwent a first 18-cycle PCR with the universal primers M1SS and BC2_uni_R. Processing in the source paper ran as follows. For normalization, 1 million high-quality reads, each with a distinct molecular identifier, were randomly selected from each sample. Instead of being binned into consensus sequences, reads with shared molecular identifiers were discarded. MiTCR, with a Q25 quality threshold and the strictest error-elimination algorithm, was used for CDR3 identification, clonotype clustering and error correction. Lower-bound total TCR beta diversity was estimated with a nonparametric unseen species model using Euler transformation. Clones were called with MiXCR by TCRdb after fastp trimmed the public reads at Q25, and only in-frame beta chains were retained. Under each unique CDR3 protein, matching rows form one entry showing the most common genes and DNA. TCRdb, not the authors, supplied the V and J calls. For this sample there are approximately 680,000 distinct CDR3 sequences; roughly 30% appear just once. Less than 20% of the sample is in the top ten clones.

In this sample, this clonotype turned up many times. The antigen this receptor binds is unknown. No much larger clonotype is one base removed from it; base qualities were not supplied. The donors were roughly 39 Caucasian individuals from Russia, aged roughly 6 to 100 years, who were systemically healthy. Around 9.9 milliliters of peripheral blood were collected from each donor into EDTA-treated Vacutainer tubes. PBMCs were isolated by Ficoll-Paque density-gradient centrifugation, with at least 7 million obtained per sample. Trizol reagent was used to extract total RNA from PBMCs, with at least 5 micrograms per sample. The percentages of naive CD45RAhigh/CD27high T cells were determined by flow cytometry on a PBMC aliquot from every donor. V is clipped by 6 bases and J by 7 bases, and the sequence between their germline boundaries is 10 bases long. The CDR3 measures 13 amino acids from cysteine to phenylalanine. CDR3 DNA is the only sequence kept; it has 39 bases, read in frame from the first base. Per the germline V gene, SGHVS is the CDR1 and FNYEAQ is the CDR2.

The chain is made from TRBV7-6 and TRBJ1-6; the D gene cannot be named for sure. The clonotype was recovered from a woman aged 80 or over in good health. Donor details come from another sample of the same person, matched by shared clones. The sequenced material came from blood. This receptor carries the CDR3 CASSPAANSPLHF. The bases are TGTGCCAGCAGTCCCGCGGCGAATTCACCCCTCCACTTT.